A single sample is the source of the 21 T cell receptor beta chains below, sequenced in a study of T cells in Graves' hyperthyroidism and ophthalmopathy. The TCR beta CDR3 regions underwent amplification using RNA transcripts as the source. The TCR CDR3 was amplified in a first-round RT-PCR using the HTBI primer set. TCRdb re-analysed the multiplex PCR reads in MiXCR, keeping a single row per CDR3 protein. The repertoire holds 490,000 or so distinct CDR3 sequences, with just under 20% as singletons. Input material: blood. These receptors came from a middle-aged man with Graves' ophthalmopathy.

This clonotype was recorded at least ten times. This chain connects TRBV5-1 to TRBJ2-3, with D possibly matching TRBD2 (5 bases). V was shortened by 0 bases and J by 1 base, with 9 bases between the two germline ends. Germline loops: CDR1 SGHRS, CDR2 YFSETQ. The CDR3 runs 15 residues. The CDR3 DNA reads TGCGCCAGCAGCTTGGCCCTCGGGGGCACAGATACGCAGTATTTT. Translating gives CASSLALGGTDTQYF. Together with reference TRBV5-1 and TRBJ2-3, the CDR3 gives the full variable domain: KAGVTQTPRYLIKTRGQQVTLSCSPISGHRSVSWYQQTPGQGLQFLFEYFSETQRNKGNFPGRFSGRQFSNSRSEMNVSTLELGDSALYLCASSLALGGTDTQYFGPGTRLTVL.

The rearrangement joins TRBV24-1 to TRBJ2-2; the match to TRBD2 covers 15 bases. CDR3 length: 22 amino acids. Trimming took 1 base from V and 6 from J; bases not matched to a gene: 17. Germline loops: CDR1 KGHDR, CDR2 SFDVKD. CDR3: CATSDFATGLAGGLLSAGELFF. The CDR3 DNA reads TGTGCCACCAGTGATTTCGCGACGGGACTAGCGGGAGGCCTCTTGTCGGCCGGGGAGCTGTTTTTT.

In this sample, this clonotype turned up a few times. The rearrangement links TRBV11-2 to TRBJ2-7; D is unclear. Deletions cut 5 bases from V and 0 bases from J, with 17 bases between. This CDR3 contains 16 residues. Germline CDR1 SGHAT, CDR2 FQNNGV. CDR3 in DNA: TGTGCCAGCAGCCAAGATCGGGCCCGCTACTCCTACGAGCAGTACTTC. Translated: CASSQDRARYSYEQYF.

This clonotype was recorded many times. The V gene is TRBV11-2, the J gene TRBJ2-2; D remains unclear. Per the germline V gene, CDR1 is SGHAT and CDR2 is FQNNGV. The length of the CDR3 is 14 residues. Trimming took 4 bases from V and 6 from J, leaving 12 bases between them. The CDR3 is CASSSTPSAGELFF. The CDR3 coding sequence is TGTGCCAGCAGCTCAACTCCCAGCGCCGGGGAGCTGTTTTTT.

This clonotype was seen a few times. V usage is TRBV5-1 and J usage is TRBJ2-7; a possible D gene is TRBD2 (5 bases). The CDR3 is 16 amino acids. CDR1 is SGHRS and CDR2 is YFSETQ in the germline V gene. V lost 4 bases, J lost 0 bases, and 17 bases lay in between. The chain's CDR3 is CASSQHPGKPSYEQYF. The CDR3, as DNA: TGCGCCAGCAGCCAACACCCGGGGAAACCCTCCTACGAGCAGTACTTC.

The J gene is TRBJ2-7, the V gene TRBV12-3 or TRBV12-4, with 9 bases that match TRBD2. V lost 5 bases to trimming and J lost 3 bases; unmatched junction nucleotides: 8. CDR3 size: 15 residues. The CDR3 nucleotides are TGTGCCAGCAGTCTTAGCGGGGGAGCCAACTACGAGCAGTACTTC. This translates into CASSLSGGANYEQYF.

The V call is TRBV24-1, the J call TRBJ2-7; 8 bases agree with TRBD1. CDR3 length: 14 amino acids. CDR1 is KGHDR, CDR2 SFDVKD, per germline. The J segment lost 7 bases and the V segment lost 8 bases, leaving 12 bases of the junction unmatched. The CDR3 nucleotides are TGTGCCACCAATTCCGTGGGACAGGAAGGGGAGCAGTACTTC. Its translation is CATNSVGQEGEQYF.

V is TRBV18 and J is TRBJ2-7; 9 nucleotides match TRBD1. The CDR3 has 15 amino acids. The V gene's germline CDR1 is KGHSH and CDR2 LQKENI. V lost 6 bases, J lost 3 bases, and 9 bases stayed unmatched. The CDR3 DNA is TGTGCCAGCTCCTATGGACAGGGGCGACACTACGAGCAGTACTTC. It yields the protein CASSYGQGRHYEQYF.

The chain combines TRBV5-1 with TRBJ1-4; TRBD1 matches at 8 bases. The CDR3 length is 17 residues. J gave up 1 base and V 1 base, and 6 bases lay outside the gene matches. Germline V gene data show CDR1 as SGHRS and CDR2 as YFSETQ. The CDR3 bases are TGCGCCAGCAGCTTGTACAGGGGGGCAGGAACTAATGAAAAACTGTTTTTT. Amino acids: CASSLYRGAGTNEKLFF.

The DNA for the CDR3 is TGCAGTGCTAGTGCCCTACCTGTCCACTATGAGCAGTTCTTC. Translation gives CSASALPVHYEQFF. The chain joins TRBV20-1 to TRBJ2-1; D is unclear. Germline-derived CDR1 and CDR2 are DFQATT and SNEGSKA (reference sequence). CDR3 size: 14 residues. Trimming removed 3 bases at V and 8 bases at J, with 17 bases between.

The chain has TRBV18 and TRBJ1-1, with D possibly matching TRBD1 (5 bases). The CDR3 runs 15 residues. The germline V gene has CDR1 KGHSH and CDR2 LQKENI. Trimming removed 1 base from V and 1 base from J, with 10 bases in between. Written as DNA, the CDR3 is TGTGCCAGCTCACCACGGGGGGGGGAGAACACTGAAGCTTTCTTT. Residues: CASSPRGGENTEAFF. Variable domain in full (rest from reference TRBV18 and TRBJ1-1): NAGVMQNPRHLVRRRGQEARLRCSPMKGHSHVYWYRQLPEEGLKFMVYLQKENIIDESGMPKERFSAEFPKEGPSILRIQQVVRGDSAAYFCASSPRGGENTEAFFGQGTRLTVV.

There are many counts of this clonotype. The CDR3 nucleotides read TGTGCCAGCAGCCCCCAGGAGTTTACCGGGGAGCTGTTTTTT. This gives the protein CASSPQEFTGELFF. The rearrangement uses TRBV7-2 and TRBJ2-2; D gene unclear. V was shortened by 5 bases and J by 5 bases, with 12 bases between the two germline ends. This CDR3 is built from 14 residues. Germline V gene sequence: CDR1 SGHTA, CDR2 FQGNSA.

This clonotype was seen a few times. The chain employs TRBV6-5 and TRBJ2-5; 7 nucleotides line up with TRBD2. CDR1 and CDR2 from the germline V gene are MNHEY and SVGAGI. The CDR3 has 14 amino acids. After removal of 0 bases from V and 4 bases from J, the junction contained 2 bases not matched to a gene. The CDR3 bases are TGTGCCAGCAGTTACTCGCCGGGAGGAGAGACCCAGTACTTC. It encodes CASSYSPGGETQYF.

Only a few counts were recorded for this clonotype. V and J are TRBV9 and TRBJ2-3, with D perhaps TRBD1 (6 bases). There are 14 residues in the CDR3. V was pared by 3 bases and J by 0 bases, with 8 bases between. Germline CDR1 SGDLS, CDR2 YYNGEE. Written as DNA, the CDR3 is TGTGCCAGCAGCGCGGGACAAAGCACAGATACGCAGTATTTT. This codes for CASSAGQSTDTQYF.

The table lists this clonotype with a few counts. The rearrangement links TRBV29-1 to TRBJ1-3, with D perhaps matching TRBD1 (5 bases). The CDR3 runs 13 residues. Germline V gene data show CDR1 as SQVTM and CDR2 as ANQGSEA. With 3 bases removed from V and 4 bases from J, the gap between germline ends came to 10 bases. For the CDR3, the DNA is TGCAGCGTTGAGCTGGGGCGCGGAAACACCATATATTTT. Translating gives CSVELGRGNTIYF.

In its sample, this clonotype was seen a few times. V gene TRBV9 combines with J gene TRBJ2-3; 9 bases are a match to TRBD2. V was pared by 4 bases and J by 1 base, with 7 bases of the junction left unmatched. The CDR3 contains 16 residues. Germline V lookup: CDR1 SGDLS, CDR2 YYNGEE. CDR3: CASSPRVAGGTDTQYF. The CDR3 DNA is TGTGCCAGCAGCCCCCGGGTAGCGGGAGGCACAGATACGCAGTATTTT.

The rearrangement uses TRBV27 and TRBJ2-7; 7 bases are shared with TRBD2. V was pared by 5 bases and J by 6 bases, with 7 bases of the junction left unmatched. In germline, CDR1 is MNHEY, CDR2 SMNVEV (reference sequence). The CDR3 spans 13 residues. The CDR3 DNA follows: TGTGCCAGCAGTCTTTCTAGCGGTAGCGAGCAGTACTTC. Translated: CASSLSSGSEQYF.

This clonotype has ten or more counts. The V gene is TRBV7-9, the J gene TRBJ2-5; D is perhaps TRBD1 (5 bases). Germline V gives CDR1 SEHNR, CDR2 FQNEAQ (reference sequence). The germline V and J ends were trimmed by 2 bases and 4 bases, with 11 bases remaining between them. The CDR3 is 14 residues long. CDR3 in amino acids: CASSLSQGRETQYF. The CDR3 DNA sequence: TGTGCCAGCAGCTTAAGTCAGGGCCGAGAGACCCAGTACTTC.

The chain employs TRBV11-2 and TRBJ2-5, with D hard to call. Looked up from germline, CDR1 is SGHAT and CDR2 is FQNNGV. This CDR3 has 13 residues. V was shortened by 5 bases and J by 0 bases, with 7 bases between the two germline ends. The DNA for the CDR3 is TGTGCCAGCAGCCAAGTAAACCAAGAGACCCAGTACTTC. It encodes CASSQVNQETQYF.

This clonotype was detected ten times or more. The chain uses TRBV29-1 and TRBJ1-1, with D unresolved. CDR1 and CDR2 from the germline V gene are SQVTM and ANQGSEA. The CDR3 consists of 11 residues. V dropped 0 bases and J dropped 4 bases, with 3 bases sitting between them. The CDR3, as DNA: TGCAGCGTTGAAGACCTCACTGAAGCTTTCTTT. It translates to CSVEDLTEAFF.

The chain joins TRBV27 to TRBJ1-4; tentative D call: TRBD1 (6 bases). The CDR3 runs 14 residues. Trimming took off 6 bases at V and 2 bases at J, with 10 bases between the two ends. The germline V gene has CDR1 MNHEY and CDR2 SMNVEV (reference sequence). The CDR3 DNA sequence: TGTGCCAGCAGCGCAGGGGTGACTAATGAAAAACTGTTTTTT. It codes for CASSAGVTNEKLFF.